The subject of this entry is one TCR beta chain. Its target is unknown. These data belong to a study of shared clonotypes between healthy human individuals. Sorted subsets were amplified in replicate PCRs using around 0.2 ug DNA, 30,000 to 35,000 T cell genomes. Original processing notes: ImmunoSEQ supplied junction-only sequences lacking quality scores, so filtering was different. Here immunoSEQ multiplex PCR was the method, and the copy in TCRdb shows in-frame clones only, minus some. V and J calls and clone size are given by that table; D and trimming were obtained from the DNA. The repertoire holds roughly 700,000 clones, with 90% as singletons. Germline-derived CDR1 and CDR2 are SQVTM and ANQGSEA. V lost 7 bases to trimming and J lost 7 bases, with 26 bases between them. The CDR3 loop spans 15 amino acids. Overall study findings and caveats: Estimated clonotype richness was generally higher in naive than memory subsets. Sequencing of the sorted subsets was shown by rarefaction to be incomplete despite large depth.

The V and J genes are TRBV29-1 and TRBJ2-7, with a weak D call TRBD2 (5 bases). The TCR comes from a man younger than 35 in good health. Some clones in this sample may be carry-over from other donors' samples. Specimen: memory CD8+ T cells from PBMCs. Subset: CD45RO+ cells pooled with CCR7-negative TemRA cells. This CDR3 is CSAEKIKYGLVEQYF. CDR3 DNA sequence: TGCAGCGCCGAAAAAATAAAATATGGACTGGTTGAGCAGTACTTC.